This paragraph reports one T cell receptor (beta chain). The sample is drawn from a study of T-cell memory formation after mild COVID-19. The CDR3 length is 23 residues. V trimming: 3 bases; J trimming: 3 bases; junction bases outside the gene matches: 23. One entry per CDR3 protein results from TCRdb running MiXCR on the 5' RACE reads. This table holds over 350,000 distinct CDR3 sequences, around 24% found once. This TCR derives from an adult woman who had mild COVID-19 (a few samples of this study predate the infection). Cell type and time point are not known. Sequences were obtained from PBMCs or a T cell subset sorted from them (not recorded which). This chain connects TRBV12-3 or TRBV12-4 to TRBJ2-6; 10 bases are a match to TRBD2. The chain's CDR3 is CASSFRSLLPSGSLGGGANVLTF. The CDR3 DNA follows: TGTGCCAGCAGTTTTCGGTCCCTGTTGCCTAGCGGGAGCTTAGGGGGTGGGGCCAACGTCCTGACTTTC.